One and the same sample provided the 17 T cell receptor beta chains below, sequenced in a study of T cell clonotyping in hematopoietic cell transplantation. Here immunoSEQ multiplex PCR was the method, and the copy in TCRdb shows in-frame clones only, minus some. The repertoire holds thousands of clones, with nearly 80% as singletons. Sequences were derived from PBMCs, sampled 180 days after allogeneic stem cell transplant. These receptors originate from a male patient aged 35-50 years who had an allogeneic stem cell transplant from a related donor, so the T cells may come from the graft donor. Some clones in this sample may be carry-over from other donors' samples.

This chain links TRBV29-1 with TRBJ1-2; D unresolved. Germline CDR1 reads SQVTM; CDR2 reads ANQGSEA. This CDR3 region has 12 residues. The V end was cut by 2 bases, the J end by 5 bases, with 9 bases between. This CDR3 reads CSVEYRHYGYTF. The DNA for the CDR3 is TGCAGCGTTGAATACCGACATTATGGCTACACCTTC.

The genes are TRBV27 and TRBJ1-2; D is uncertain. Germline V lookup: CDR1 MNHEY, CDR2 SMNVEV (reference sequence). V was cut by 5 bases and J by 4 bases, with 11 bases left in between. The CDR3 sequence is 13 residues long. The CDR3 coding sequence is TGTGCCAGCAGTGGAACCGGGAGCTATGGCTACACCTTC. Translation: CASSGTGSYGYTF.

The chain recombines TRBV6-5 with TRBJ2-3; no clear D gene. Trimming removed 4 bases from V and 4 bases from J, with 3 bases in between. CDR1 and CDR2 (germline): MNHEY, SVGAGI. The CDR3 extends over 11 amino acids. CDR3 loop: CASSSSDTQYF. For the CDR3, the DNA is TGTGCCAGCAGTTCCTCAGATACGCAGTATTTT.

The rearrangement joins TRBV7-8 to TRBJ1-1; D is undetermined. Per the germline V gene, CDR1 is SGHVS and CDR2 is FQNEAQ. The CDR3 runs to 15 residues. Trimming removed 8 bases at V and 6 bases at J, with 22 bases between. The CDR3 protein is CASGPRREEWAEAFF. The DNA for the CDR3 is TGTGCCAGCGGCCCACGGAGGGAAGAGTGGGCTGAAGCTTTCTTT.

The chain couples TRBV20-1 to TRBJ1-2, with D uncertain. The V gene lost 3 bases and the J gene lost 7 bases, with 3 bases spanning the gap. This CDR3 comprises 9 residues. Germline-derived CDR1 and CDR2 are DFQATT and SNEGSKA (reference sequence). This CDR3 is CSARSGYTF. For the CDR3, the DNA is TGCAGTGCTAGGAGTGGCTACACCTTC.

The V gene is TRBV6-5, the J gene TRBJ2-3; 7 positions match TRBD1. Germline assignment: CDR1 MNHEY and CDR2 SVGAGI. CDR3 size: 15 residues. V gave up 6 bases and J gave up 5 bases; unmatched junction bases: 11. CDR3 sequence: CASSTQGIGRDTQYF. The CDR3 nucleotides are TGTGCCAGCAGCACACAGGGGATTGGAAGAGATACGCAGTATTTT.

This sequence joins TRBV27 and TRBJ2-1; D remains unclear. Germline V gene sequence: CDR1 MNHEY, CDR2 SMNVEV (reference sequence). The V and J ends lost 4 bases and 4 bases respectively, with 8 bases between them. CDR3 size: 13 residues. In nucleotides, the CDR3 is TGTGCCAGCAGTTATCAGTCTTACAATGAGCAGTTCTTC. Translating gives CASSYQSYNEQFF.

This clone came up a few times. This chain connects TRBV5-1 to TRBJ2-3; the D gene is possibly TRBD2 (5 bases). V dropped 0 bases and J dropped 0 bases, with 8 bases sitting between them. The V gene's germline CDR1 is SGHRS and CDR2 YFSETQ. The length of the CDR3 is 15 residues. CDR3 amino acids: CASSLVDYSTDTQYF. The DNA of the CDR3 is TGCGCCAGCAGCTTGGTTGACTACAGCACAGATACGCAGTATTTT.

J is TRBJ1-1 and V is TRBV4-3; no firm D call. This CDR3 has 13 amino acids. Between the trimmed V and J ends, which lost 8 bases and 1 base, there was a span of 11 bases. Germline CDR1 is LGHNA and CDR2 is YSLEER. The CDR3 coding sequence is TGCGCCAGCGGGAGACAAAGGAACACTGAAGCTTTCTTT. It specifies CASGRQRNTEAFF.

The chain is built from TRBV10-3 and TRBJ1-4; no clear D gene. The CDR3 loop spans 12 amino acids. Germline V gene data show CDR1 as ENHRY and CDR2 as SYGVKD. Trimming removed 8 bases at V and 0 bases at J, with 4 bases between. CDR3 residues: CAIRATNEKLFF. CDR3 bases: TGTGCCATCCGGGCAACTAATGAAAAACTGTTTTTT.

The chain combines TRBV6-4 with TRBJ1-1; D is unclear. CDR1 and CDR2 from the germline V gene are MRHNA and SNTAGT. Trimming shortened V by 5 bases and J by 4 bases, and 11 bases separated the two germline ends. CDR3 length equals 13 residues. CDR3 DNA sequence: TGTGCCAGCAGTCAGATGGGAGGCACTGAAGCTTTCTTT. Its protein product is CASSQMGGTEAFF.

The chain joins TRBV27 to TRBJ2-6; D call uncertain. The CDR3 is 15 residues long. CDR1 and CDR2 (germline): MNHEY, SMNVEV (reference sequence). The V end was cut by 5 bases, the J end by 0 bases, with 8 bases between. CDR3 coding DNA: TGTGCCAGCAGTGGGGTGAGCTCTGGGGCCAACGTCCTGACTTTC. Translating gives CASSGVSSGANVLTF.

The chain combines TRBV6-5 with TRBJ2-2; D gene unclear. Trimming shortened V by 2 bases and J by 4 bases, and 14 bases separated the two germline ends. This CDR3 is 16 amino acids long. In germline, CDR1 is MNHEY, CDR2 SVGAGI. CDR3 DNA: TGTGCCAGCAGTTACCGAGGAGTCCGAGGCACCGGGGAGCTGTTTTTT. Translated: CASSYRGVRGTGELFF.

The V call is TRBV9, the J call TRBJ1-1, with D hard to call. The V gene lost 4 bases and the J gene lost 5 bases, with 12 bases spanning the gap. The CDR3 loop spans 13 amino acids. CDR1 and CDR2 (germline): SGDLS, YYNGEE. The chain's CDR3 is CASSFSSGTEAFF. The CDR3 bases are TGTGCCAGCAGCTTTAGTTCAGGTACTGAAGCTTTCTTT.

The chain has TRBV6-5 and TRBJ1-1; D not resolved. The germline V gene encodes CDR1 MNHEY and CDR2 SVGAGI. Trimming cost V 0 bases and J 1 base, with 6 bases left between them. The CDR3 loop spans 14 amino acids. This CDR3 is CASSYSDWNTEAFF. The CDR3 bases are TGTGCCAGCAGTTACTCTGACTGGAACACTGAAGCTTTCTTT.

The V and J genes are TRBV25-1 and TRBJ1-3; D not certain. The germline CDR1 and CDR2 sequences are MGHDK and SYGVNS. The V end was cut by 1 base, the J end by 4 bases, with 11 bases between. This CDR3 spans 15 amino acids. CDR3 in DNA: TGTGCCAGCAGTGAATGGTACCCGAAAGGAAACACCATATATTTT. Translated: CASSEWYPKGNTIYF.

V is TRBV29-1 and J is TRBJ2-5, with 7 bases that match TRBD2. Unmatched junction bases numbered 10, after V lost 4 bases and J lost 2 bases. This CDR3 spans 15 amino acids. The germline gives CDR1 SQVTM, CDR2 ANQGSEA. This chain's CDR3 is CSVGGTTQSQETQYF. The DNA for the CDR3 is TGCAGCGTTGGTGGGACTACCCAATCTCAAGAGACCCAGTACTTC. The variable domain in full, with the rest retrieved from reference TRBV29-1 and TRBJ2-5, is SAVISQKPSRDICQRGTSLTIQCQVDSQVTMMFWYRQQPGQSLTLIATANQGSEATYESGFVIDKFPISRPNLTFSTLTVSNMSPEDSSIYLCSVGGTTQSQETQYFGPGTRLLVL.